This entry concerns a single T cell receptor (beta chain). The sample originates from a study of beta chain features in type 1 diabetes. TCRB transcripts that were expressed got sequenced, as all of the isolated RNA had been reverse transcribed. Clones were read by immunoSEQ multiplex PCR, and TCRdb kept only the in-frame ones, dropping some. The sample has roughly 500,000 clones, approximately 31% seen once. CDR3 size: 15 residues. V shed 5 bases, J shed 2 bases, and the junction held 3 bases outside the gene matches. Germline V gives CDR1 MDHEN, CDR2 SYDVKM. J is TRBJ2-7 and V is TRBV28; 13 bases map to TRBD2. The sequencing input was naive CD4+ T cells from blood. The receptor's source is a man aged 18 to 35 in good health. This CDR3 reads CASSVTSGRAYEQYF. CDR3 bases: TGTGCCAGCAGTGTTACTAGCGGGAGGGCCTACGAGCAGTACTTC.